These T cell receptor beta chains were read from a single sample in a study of T cell changes during pregnancy in multiple sclerosis. Libraries were prepared by immunoSEQ multiplex PCR; TCRdb keeps only in-frame clonotypes and omits some of them. The table lists over 45,000 clones, around nine tenths of them singletons, with around 2.1% in the top ten. The specimen was peripheral blood, collected in the first trimester of pregnancy. These receptors came from a female donor in good health, enrolled as a control in a pregnancy study. Each CDR3 is given with its conserved first and last residue. A D gene is named only where the DNA matches it firmly. Not all rows give a size; the values are once, few, many and, for expanded clones, a class.

clone size,J gene,D gene,CDR3 length,V gene,CDR3 DNA,CDR3 protein
.,TRBJ1-2,TRBD1,14,TRBV5-1,TGCGCCAGCAGCTCCGCGGGACAGCACTATGGCTACACCTTC,CASSSAGQHYGYTF
few,TRBJ1-2,TRBD1,15,TRBV12-5,TGTGCTAGTGGTTTGTCTGGGACAGGGCCCTATGGCTACACCTTC,CASGLSGTGPYGYTF
.,TRBJ2-7,.,13,TRBV7-9,TGTGCCAGCAGCAAAGTACAGGGCCACGAGCAGTACTTC,CASSKVQGHEQYF
.,TRBJ2-7,.,17,TRBV19,TGTGCCAGTAGTACTCTTCTAACGACAGGAATCTCCTACGAGCAGTACTTC,CASSTLLTTGISYEQYF
.,TRBJ1-1,TRBD1,16,TRBV5-6,TGTGCCAGCAGCTTGGGGGGCAGGGGGATGAACACTGAAGCTTTCTTT,CASSLGGRGMNTEAFF
.,TRBJ2-1,.,14,TRBV19,TGTGCCAGTAGTATAGGAGGGATATACAATGAGCAGTTCTTC,CASSIGGIYNEQFF
.,TRBJ2-3,TRBD2,15,TRBV6-4,TGTGCCAGCAGTGACCGGGAAGGCGGGAGGGATACGCAGTATTTT,CASSDREGGRDTQYF
.,TRBJ2-1,TRBD2,13,TRBV7-8,TGTGCCAGCAGCATCGGACTAGCTTTTGAGCAGTTCTTC,CASSIGLAFEQFF
few,TRBJ2-1,TRBD1,12,TRBV25-1,TGTGCCAGCAGGGACAGGGATAATGAGCAGTTCTTC,CASRDRDNEQFF
.,TRBJ2-7,.,14,TRBV5-4,TGTGCCAGCAGCTTGGGCAGGGGTCCCTACGAGCAGTACTTC,CASSLGRGPYEQYF
.,TRBJ2-3,TRBD2,17,TRBV11-3,TGTGCCAGCAGCTTAGGCGGACTAGCGGGGGCCGGGGATACGCAGTATTTT,CASSLGGLAGAGDTQYF
.,TRBJ2-5,TRBD2,16,TRBV28,TGTGCCAGCAGTTCCCCTGGACTAGCGGGGGGGGAGACCCAGTACTTC,CASSSPGLAGGETQYF
.,TRBJ1-5,TRBD1,16,TRBV4-1,TGCGCCAGCAGCCAAGTGGGACAGGGTCGCAATCAGCCCCAGCATTTT,CASSQVGQGRNQPQHF
.,TRBJ1-1,.,13,TRBV28,TGTGCCAGCAGTTCGACACATCTCACTGAAGCTTTCTTT,CASSSTHLTEAFF
.,TRBJ1-3,TRBD1,13,TRBV6-1,TGTGCCAGCAGTGGACAGGGTGTATACACCATATATTTT,CASSGQGVYTIYF
.,TRBJ1-2,.,17,TRBV7-6,TGTGCCAGCAGCTTAGATCCCAAGGGAGAAGCTAACTATGGCTACACCTTC,CASSLDPKGEANYGYTF
.,TRBJ2-2,.,13,TRBV19,TGTGCCTCCGCACCGGGTGTCGCGGGGGAGCTGTTTTTT,CASAPGVAGELFF
.,TRBJ2-7,TRBD2,16,TRBV15,TGTGCCACCAGCCCGGCCGGGGTACTAGCGGGGGGCGAGCAGTACTTC,CATSPAGVLAGGEQYF
.,TRBJ2-3,TRBD1,18,TRBV7-8,TGTGCCAGCAGCATTATCATGGCACAGGGGATATTTTCAGATACGCAGTATTTT,CASSIIMAQGIFSDTQYF
.,TRBJ2-7,.,19,TRBV21-1,TGTGCCAGCAGCAAGCCCCCTAAACCCCGGGACAGGGGATCTAGGGAGCAGTACTTC,CASSKPPKPRDRGSREQYF
once,TRBJ2-3,TRBD2,17,TRBV6-1,TGTGCCAGCAGTGGACTAGCGGGAGTGGGGAGCACAGATACGCAGTATTTT,CASSGLAGVGSTDTQYF
many,TRBJ1-1,.,14,TRBV10-2,TGCGCCAGCAGTGAGACCTCGGGATACACTGAAGCTTTCTTT,CASSETSGYTEAFF
.,TRBJ2-1,TRBD2,14,TRBV6-6,TGTGCCAGCAGTTGGGGGACTAGCGGCAATGAGCAGTTCTTC,CASSWGTSGNEQFF
.,TRBJ2-1,TRBD2,16,TRBV29-1,TGCAGCCTCGGGGGACTAGCGGGAGAAAACTACAATGAGCAGTTCTTC,CSLGGLAGENYNEQFF
.,TRBJ1-1,.,14,TRBV4-2,TGTGCCAGCAGCCCTCAGATTGGGGGCCCTGAAGCTTTCTTT,CASSPQIGGPEAFF
.,TRBJ2-5,TRBD1,14,TRBV6-6,TGTGCCAGCAGGGAAAATGACAGGGGGGGGGCCCAGTACTTC,CASRENDRGGAQYF
.,TRBJ2-5,TRBD2,16,TRBV19,TGTGCCAGTAGTCGACTAAGCGGGGGGGCCGCCGAGACCCAGTACTTC,CASSRLSGGAAETQYF
once,TRBJ1-1,.,15,TRBV28,TGTGCCAGCAGTTTAAGTCAGGGCTTGGCCACTGAAGCTTTCTTT,CASSLSQGLATEAFF
.,TRBJ1-5,.,13,TRBV27,TGTGCCAGCAGTTTAACCCTAAATCAGCCCCAGCATTTT,CASSLTLNQPQHF
.,TRBJ2-1,TRBD2,15,TRBV27,TGTGCCAGGGTGACTAGCGGGGTCTCCTACAATGAGCAGTTCTTC,CARVTSGVSYNEQFF
.,TRBJ2-2,.,15,TRBV7-9,TGTGCCAGCAGCTTTTTAGGTAGCGGATCCGGGGAGCTGTTTTTT,CASSFLGSGSGELFF
.,TRBJ1-1,.,12,TRBV15,TGTGCCACCAGCAGAGTCGGGACTGAAGCTTTCTTT,CATSRVGTEAFF
once,TRBJ2-7,.,13,TRBV7-8,TGTGCCAGCAGCGTCGGACAGACCTACGAGCAGTACTTC,CASSVGQTYEQYF
.,TRBJ2-7,TRBD1,17,TRBV9,TGTGCCAGCAGCACCCGACCCGGGACAGGGGGCATGTACGAGCAGTACTTC,CASSTRPGTGGMYEQYF
.,TRBJ2-5,.,14,TRBV5-1,TGCGCCAGCAGCAGGGCGGGACGCCAAGAGACCCAGTACTTC,CASSRAGRQETQYF
.,TRBJ2-3,TRBD2,15,TRBV4-1,TGCGCCAGCAGCAAACTAGCGGGGGCTCCAGATACGCAGTATTTT,CASSKLAGAPDTQYF
.,TRBJ1-5,.,15,TRBV4-2,TGTGCCAGCAGCCAAGTCACAAATAGCAATCAGCCCCAGCATTTT,CASSQVTNSNQPQHF
.,TRBJ1-2,TRBD1,15,TRBV13,TGTGCCAGCAGCTTAGGCGGGACAGGGGGGCCTGGCTACACCTTC,CASSLGGTGGPGYTF
.,TRBJ2-7,.,11,TRBV19,TGTGCCAGTAGTAACTACTACGAGCAGTACTTC,CASSNYYEQYF
.,TRBJ1-2,.,12,TRBV6-5,TGTGCCAGCACCCAAGGGCAGGGAGGCTACACCTTC,CASTQGQGGYTF
.,TRBJ2-3,.,12,TRBV30,TGTGCCGGCCAGGGGCTAATCCATACGCAGTATTTT,CAGQGLIHTQYF
.,TRBJ2-7,.,13,TRBV5-6,TGTGCCAGCAGCTTCCAGGGATCCCACGAGCAGTACTTC,CASSFQGSHEQYF
.,TRBJ2-7,TRBD2,14,TRBV10-3,TGTGCCATCATGGGCGGGAGCCCCTCCTACGAGCAGTACTTC,CAIMGGSPSYEQYF
once,TRBJ2-1,.,12,TRBV6-5,TGTGCCAGCAACAGGGTGGGCGATGAGCAGTTCTTC,CASNRVGDEQFF
.,TRBJ1-1,.,13,TRBV29-1,TGCAGCGTTAGTCGGGTAATGAACACTGAAGCTTTCTTT,CSVSRVMNTEAFF
.,TRBJ1-4,.,15,TRBV7-9,TGTGCCAGCAGCCCCGTCGGGGTTGCTAATGAAAAACTGTTTTTT,CASSPVGVANEKLFF
.,TRBJ1-4,.,13,TRBV6-1,TGTGCCAGCAGTGAAGCGGGTGGGTCTAGCCCCCACTTT,CASSEAGGSSPHF
few,TRBJ1-1,.,13,TRBV30,TGTGCCTGGACTGGCAGGGGGAACACTGAAGCTTTCTTT,CAWTGRGNTEAFF
.,TRBJ1-4,TRBD1,15,TRBV30,TGTGCCTGGGCGGGAAAGGGACAGCGCAATGAAAAACTGTTTTTT,CAWAGKGQRNEKLFF
.,TRBJ1-1,TRBD1,15,TRBV5-1,TGCGCCAGCATGGGGGGTACAGGGGATACTATTGAAGCTTTCTTT,CASMGGTGDTIEAFF
.,TRBJ2-5,TRBD2,15,TRBV9,TGTGCCAGCAGCCCGACTAGCGGATTACAAGAGACCCAGTACTTC,CASSPTSGLQETQYF
.,TRBJ2-7,TRBD1,15,TRBV11-2,TGTGCCAGCAGCTCCGGGACAGACCGGTCCTACGAGCAGTACTTC,CASSSGTDRSYEQYF
.,TRBJ2-2,TRBD1,15,TRBV7-9,TGTGCCAGCAGCCAAGGACAGGGCAACACCGGGGAGCTGTTTTTT,CASSQGQGNTGELFF
.,TRBJ1-1,TRBD1,14,TRBV6-1,TGTGCCAGCGATTACAGGGGGGCTAACACTGAAGCTTTCTTT,CASDYRGANTEAFF
.,TRBJ2-3,TRBD1,15,TRBV5-1,TGCGCCAGCAGCCAAGGGGGCTCTGGCACAGATACGCAGTATTTT,CASSQGGSGTDTQYF
.,TRBJ1-2,.,15,TRBV4-1,TGCGCCAGCAGACACACAGGGAGGGGGGATTATGGCTACACCTTC,CASRHTGRGDYGYTF
.,TRBJ2-7,TRBD2,16,TRBV27,TGTGCCAGCAGTTTTTCCCAAGCGGGACCATCCTACGAGCAGTACTTC,CASSFSQAGPSYEQYF
.,TRBJ1-2,.,13,TRBV11-2,TGTGCCAGCAGCCGACGAGGGGGGGTTGGCTACACCTTC,CASSRRGGVGYTF